This TCR beta chain was found in a study of T cells in localized non-small cell lung cancer. Study outcomes and limitations: Highest T cell clonality was seen in uninvolved adjacent lung, surpassing that measured in tumor. It remains possible that heterogeneity exists, since only one tumor region was sequenced.

Here immunoSEQ multiplex PCR was the method, and the copy in TCRdb shows in-frame clones only, minus some. The sample carries tens of thousands of clones, about 83% recorded once. CDR1 is MNHNS and CDR2 is SASEGT in the germline V gene. Trimming left V 8 bases short and J 6 bases short, with 14 bases between. This CDR3 has 13 amino acids. As to this clone: Its antigen is not identified.

The V gene is TRBV6-1, the J gene TRBJ1-5, with D possibly being TRBD1 (6 bases). The input for sequencing was PBMCs, taken before any cancer treatment. The clonotype was recovered from a man aged 40 to 69 with stage II lung adenocarcinoma. The CDR3 sequence is CASLQGTGQPQHF. CDR3 sequence (DNA): TGTGCCAGCTTACAGGGTACGGGTCAGCCCCAGCATTTT.